The 14 T cell receptor beta chains below were found in one sample sequenced in a study of blood T cell repertoires in COVID-19. Sequenced by immunoSEQ multiplex PCR; TCRdb stores in-frame clones only, minus some. The profile shows some 150,000 clones, 80% to 85% of them singletons. Material for sequencing was peripheral blood. The receptor source for this set is a woman in her sixties with acute or convalescent COVID-19.

The J gene is TRBJ1-2, the V gene TRBV27; 7 bases are a match to TRBD1. V shed 6 bases, J shed 8 bases, and the junction held 9 bases outside the gene matches. The CDR3 totals 13 residues. Germline CDR1 and CDR2: MNHEY and SMNVEV (reference sequence). The chain's CDR3 is CASRSRQGPGYTF. CDR3 nucleotide sequence: TGTGCCAGCAGGTCCCGACAGGGCCCGGGCTACACCTTC.

This clone was observed a few times. The chain employs TRBV5-4 and TRBJ1-2, with TRBD1 identical over 8 bases. Germline V gene lookup returns CDR1 SGHNT and CDR2 YYREEE (reference sequence). J lost 4 bases, V lost 0 bases, and 8 bases had no gene match. The CDR3 is 16 residues long. The CDR3 spells CASSLGQGALIYGYTF. CDR3 in DNA: TGTGCCAGCAGCTTGGGGCAGGGGGCGCTGATCTATGGCTACACCTTC.

The chain uses TRBV7-3 and TRBJ2-1; 8 nucleotides align to TRBD2. The CDR3 runs 15 residues. Losses at the gene ends were 2 bases for V and 6 bases for J; bases not matched to a gene: 6. CDR1 is SGHTA and CDR2 is FQGTGA in the germline V gene. In nucleotides, the CDR3 is TGTGCCAGCAGCTTATCGGGAGGGGTAGGCAATGAGCAGTTCTTC. It translates to CASSLSGGVGNEQFF.

V is TRBV5-1 and J is TRBJ2-3, with 10 bases identical to TRBD2. The junction had 8 bases not matched to a gene; V was cut back by 2 bases and J by 2 bases. The CDR3 runs 17 residues. Germline values: CDR1 SGHRS, CDR2 YFSETQ. As DNA, the CDR3 is TGCGCCAGCAGCTTAGGGACTAGCGTTTTTAACACAGATACGCAGTATTTT. This gives the protein CASSLGTSVFNTDTQYF. Combining the CDR3 with reference TRBV5-1 and TRBJ2-3 gives the whole variable domain KAGVTQTPRYLIKTRGQQVTLSCSPISGHRSVSWYQQTPGQGLQFLFEYFSETQRNKGNFPGRFSGRQFSNSRSEMNVSTLELGDSALYLCASSLGTSVFNTDTQYFGPGTRLTVL.

The CDR3 is CASSLVRDLETQYF. The CDR3 DNA is TGTGCCAGCAGCTTAGTCCGGGATCTGGAGACCCAGTACTTC. The chain couples TRBV5-6 to TRBJ2-5, with a weak D call TRBD2 (5 bases). Germline V gene lookup returns CDR1 SGHDT and CDR2 YYEEEE. V was trimmed by 2 bases and J by 5 bases, leaving 13 bases between them. This CDR3 has 14 residues.

The CDR3: CAWQIGTDNQPQHF. DNA for the CDR3: TGTGCCTGGCAAATCGGGACAGACAATCAGCCCCAGCATTTT. This chain joins TRBV30 and TRBJ1-5; TRBD1 matches at 7 bases. Germline V gene lookup returns CDR1 GTSNPN and CDR2 SVGIG (reference sequence). This CDR3 has 14 amino acids. The V segment lost 5 bases and the J segment 3 bases; nucleotides outside the gene matches: 7.

V is TRBV6-2 or TRBV6-3 and J is TRBJ2-1; 11 bases map to TRBD2. The CDR3 length is 15 residues. V dropped 2 bases and J dropped 7; count of bases not matched to a gene: 4. Germline V lookup: CDR1 MNHEY, CDR2 SVGEGT. The CDR3 region has the DNA TGTGCCAGCAGTTACGTAGCGGGAGGGGAGAATGAGCAGTTCTTC. Its protein is CASSYVAGGENEQFF.

This clone was seen a handful of times. The chain combines TRBV7-9 with TRBJ1-2, with D tentatively TRBD1 (6 bases). The V gene lost 5 bases and the J gene lost 4 bases, with 11 bases spanning the gap. This CDR3 has 13 amino acids. Germline CDR1 reads SEHNR; CDR2 reads FQNEAQ (reference sequence). CDR3 DNA: TGTGCCAGCAGCCCGGACAGCTTCTATGGCTACACCTTC. It encodes CASSPDSFYGYTF.

The rearrangement links TRBV10-1 to TRBJ1-6, with no clear D. Germline V lookup: CDR1 WNHNN, CDR2 SYGVQD (reference sequence). The V and J ends lost 2 bases and 9 bases respectively, with 8 bases between them. The CDR3 loop spans 13 amino acids. CDR3 in DNA: TGCGCCAGCAGTGAGGACTTAAGTTCACCCCTCCACTTT. Its protein product is CASSEDLSSPLHF.

This clone was seen only once. This chain connects TRBV19 to TRBJ1-5, with 9 nucleotides matching TRBD1. The CDR3 is 18 residues long. CDR1 and CDR2 (germline): LNHDA, SQIVND (reference sequence). Trimming removed 3 bases from V and 2 bases from J; junction bases left unmatched: 11. CDR3 sequence (DNA): TGTGCCAGTAGTATGGGACCGGGACAGGGTAGCGGCAATCAGCCCCAGCATTTT. This gives the protein CASSMGPGQGSGNQPQHF.

As for this clone: Compared with germline, one end of the junction differs, possibly owing to a read error. This CDR3 is CASSLDPLAGGAGQYF. The DNA of the CDR3 is TGTGCCAGCAGCCTAGACCCCCTAGCGGGAGGGGCTGGTCAGTACTTC. The chain combines TRBV11-2 with TRBJ2-4; 12 bases fit TRBD2. From germline, CDR1 is SGHAT and CDR2 FQNNGV. The CDR3 contains 16 residues. The full variable domain, rest sourced from reference TRBV11-2 and TRBJ2-4, is EAGVAQSPRYKIIEKRQSVAFWCNPISGHATLYWYQQILGQGPKLLIQFQNNGVVDDSQLPKDRFSAERLKGVDSTLKIQPAKLEDSAVYLCASSLDPLAGGAGQYFGAGTRLSVL.

The rearrangement uses TRBV4-2 and TRBJ2-7; 7 bases are a match to TRBD1. Trimming took 2 bases from V and 4 from J; bases not matched to a gene: 5. CDR1 is LGHNA and CDR2 is YNFKEQ in the germline V gene. The CDR3 runs 14 residues. The CDR3 DNA is TGTGCCAGCAGCCAATCCGGGACAGAATACGAGCAGTACTTC. Amino acid sequence: CASSQSGTEYEQYF.

V and J are TRBV7-9 and TRBJ1-2; D remains unclear. CDR3 length equals 13 residues. The V end lost 3 bases, the J end lost 4 bases, and 9 bases lay between the germline ends. Germline assignment: CDR1 SEHNR and CDR2 FQNEAQ (reference sequence). CDR3 amino acids: CASSFREGYGYTF. As DNA, the CDR3 is TGTGCCAGCAGCTTCCGGGAGGGCTATGGCTACACCTTC.

CDR3 bases: TGTGCCAGCAGCTTAGATTCCCCCAGGGTGAACACTGAAGCTTTCTTT. It is translated as CASSLDSPRVNTEAFF. The chain is built from TRBV11-2 and TRBJ1-1, with D perhaps TRBD1 (5 bases). V was clipped by 0 bases and J by 0 bases, with 11 bases between them. Germline loops: CDR1 SGHAT, CDR2 FQNNGV. The CDR3 covers 16 residues.